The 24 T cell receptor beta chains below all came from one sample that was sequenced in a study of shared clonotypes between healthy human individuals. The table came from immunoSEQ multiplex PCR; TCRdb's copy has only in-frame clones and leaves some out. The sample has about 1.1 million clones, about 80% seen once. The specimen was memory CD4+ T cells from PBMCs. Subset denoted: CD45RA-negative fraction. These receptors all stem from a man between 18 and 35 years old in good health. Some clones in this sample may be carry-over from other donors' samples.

The CDR3 loop is CAISDSGGLAQYNEQFF. CDR3 DNA sequence: TGTGCCATCAGTGATTCTGGGGGCCTAGCGCAATACAATGAGCAGTTCTTC. V and J are TRBV10-3 and TRBJ2-1; D is tentatively TRBD1 or TRBD2 (6 bases each). V lost 3 bases and J lost 4, with 19 bases in between. The CDR3 runs to 17 residues. The V gene's germline CDR1 is ENHRY and CDR2 SYGVKD.

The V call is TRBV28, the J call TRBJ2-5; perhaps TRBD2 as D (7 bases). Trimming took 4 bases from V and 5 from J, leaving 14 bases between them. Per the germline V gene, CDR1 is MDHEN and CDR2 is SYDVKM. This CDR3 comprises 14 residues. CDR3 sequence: CASSWGGARETQYF. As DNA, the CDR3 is TGTGCCAGCAGTTGGGGGGGGGCGCGGGAGACCCAGTACTTC. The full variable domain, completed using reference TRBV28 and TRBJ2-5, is DVKVTQSSRYLVKRTGEKVFLECVQDMDHENMFWYRQDPGLGLRLIYFSYDVKMKEKGDIPEGYSVSREKKERFSLILESASTNQTSMYLCASSWGGARETQYFGPGTRLLVL.

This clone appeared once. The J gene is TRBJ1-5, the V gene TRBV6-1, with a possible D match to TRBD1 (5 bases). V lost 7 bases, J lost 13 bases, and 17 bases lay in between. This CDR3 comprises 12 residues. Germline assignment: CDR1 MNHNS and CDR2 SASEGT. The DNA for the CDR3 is TGTGCCAGCACCACCGGGACGGACAATCAGCATTTT. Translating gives CASTTGTDNQHF.

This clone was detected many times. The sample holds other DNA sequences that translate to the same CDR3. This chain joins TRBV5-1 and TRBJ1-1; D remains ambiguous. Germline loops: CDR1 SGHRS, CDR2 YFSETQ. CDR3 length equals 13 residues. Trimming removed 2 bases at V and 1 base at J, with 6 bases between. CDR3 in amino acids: CASSFTGNTEAFF. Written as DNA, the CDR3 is TGCGCCAGCAGCTTTACTGGGAACACTGAAGCTTTCTTT.

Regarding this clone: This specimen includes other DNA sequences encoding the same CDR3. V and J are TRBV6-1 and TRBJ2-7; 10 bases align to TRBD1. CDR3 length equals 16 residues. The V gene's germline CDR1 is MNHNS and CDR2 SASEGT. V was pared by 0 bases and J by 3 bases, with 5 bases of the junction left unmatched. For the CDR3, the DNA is TGTGCCAGCAGTGAAGCTACGGGACAGGGGATCTACGAGCAGTACTTC. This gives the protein CASSEATGQGIYEQYF.

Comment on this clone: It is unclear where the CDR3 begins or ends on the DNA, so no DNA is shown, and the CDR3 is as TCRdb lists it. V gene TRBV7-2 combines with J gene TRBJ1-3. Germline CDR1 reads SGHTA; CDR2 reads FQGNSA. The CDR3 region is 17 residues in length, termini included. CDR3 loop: CASSFLWGYGSGNTIYF.

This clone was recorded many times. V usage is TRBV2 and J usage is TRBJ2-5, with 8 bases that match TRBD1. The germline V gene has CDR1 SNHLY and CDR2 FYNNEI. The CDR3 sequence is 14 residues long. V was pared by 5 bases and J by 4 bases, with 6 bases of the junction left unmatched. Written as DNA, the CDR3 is TGTGCCAGCAGTTTGGACAGGGTTTTAGAGACCCAGTACTTC. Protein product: CASSLDRVLETQYF.

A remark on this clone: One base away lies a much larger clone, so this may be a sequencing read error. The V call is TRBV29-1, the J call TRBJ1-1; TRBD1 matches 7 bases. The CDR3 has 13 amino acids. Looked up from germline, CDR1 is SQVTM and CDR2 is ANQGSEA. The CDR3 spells CSSRQGPNAEAFF. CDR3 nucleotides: TGCAGCTCCCGACAGGGTCCGAACGCTGAAGCTTTCTTT.

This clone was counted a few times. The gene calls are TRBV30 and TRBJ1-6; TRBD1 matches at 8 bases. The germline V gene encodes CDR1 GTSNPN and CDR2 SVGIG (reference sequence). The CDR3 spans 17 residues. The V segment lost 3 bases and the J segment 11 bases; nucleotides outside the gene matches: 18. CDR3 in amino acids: CAWSRPTQGARMPPLHF. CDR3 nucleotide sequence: TGTGCCTGGAGCCGTCCGACTCAGGGGGCCCGTATGCCACCCCTCCACTTT.

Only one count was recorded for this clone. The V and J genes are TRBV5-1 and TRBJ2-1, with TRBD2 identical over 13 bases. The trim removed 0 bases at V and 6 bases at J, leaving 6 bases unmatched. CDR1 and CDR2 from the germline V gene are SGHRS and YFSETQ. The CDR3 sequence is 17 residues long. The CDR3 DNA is TGCGCCAGCAGCTTGGAACGGGGACTAGCGGGGCGCAATGAGCAGTTCTTC. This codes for CASSLERGLAGRNEQFF. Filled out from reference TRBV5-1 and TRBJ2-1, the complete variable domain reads KAGVTQTPRYLIKTRGQQVTLSCSPISGHRSVSWYQQTPGQGLQFLFEYFSETQRNKGNFPGRFSGRQFSNSRSEMNVSTLELGDSALYLCASSLERGLAGRNEQFFGPGTRLTVL.

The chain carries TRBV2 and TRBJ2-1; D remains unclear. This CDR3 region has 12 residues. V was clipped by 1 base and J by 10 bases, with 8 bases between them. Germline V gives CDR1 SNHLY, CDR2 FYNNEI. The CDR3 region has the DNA TGTGCCAGCAGTGAAGGCGGTGGCGAGCAGTTCTTC. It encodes CASSEGGGEQFF.

In nucleotides, the CDR3 is TGTGCCAGCAGTGAAGCGTCCCAGGGCTATGGCTACACCTTC. Translated: CASSEASQGYGYTF. The rearrangement links TRBV6-1 to TRBJ1-2, with D possibly matching TRBD1 (5 bases). Per germline, CDR1 MNHNS and CDR2 SASEGT. V was shortened by 0 bases and J by 4 bases, with 9 bases between the two germline ends. There are 14 residues in the CDR3.

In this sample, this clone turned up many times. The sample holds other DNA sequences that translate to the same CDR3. The CDR3 DNA sequence: TGTGCCAGTAGGGGACAGGGGAACACTGAAGCTTTCTTT. This sequence encodes CASRGQGNTEAFF. This sequence joins TRBV28 and TRBJ1-1; 9 nucleotides line up with TRBD1. Germline V gene sequence: CDR1 MDHEN, CDR2 SYDVKM. This CDR3 has 13 amino acids. V lost 9 bases to trimming and J lost 1 base; unmatched junction nucleotides: 3.

The CDR3 region is CASSPDPPTSGRAGTQYF. The CDR3, as DNA: TGTGCCAGCTCACCGGACCCCCCGACTAGCGGGAGGGCCGGTACGCAGTATTTT. The chain joins TRBV18 to TRBJ2-3; TRBD2 matches at 14 bases. J lost 8 bases, V lost 3 bases, and 13 bases had no gene match. This CDR3 spans 18 amino acids. Per germline, CDR1 KGHSH and CDR2 LQKENI.

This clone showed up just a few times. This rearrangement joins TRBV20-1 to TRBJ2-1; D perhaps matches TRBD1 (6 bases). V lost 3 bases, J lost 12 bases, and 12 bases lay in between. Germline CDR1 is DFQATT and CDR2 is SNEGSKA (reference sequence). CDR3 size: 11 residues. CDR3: CSARVQGRQFF. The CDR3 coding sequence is TGCAGTGCTAGGGTACAGGGACGGCAGTTCTTC.

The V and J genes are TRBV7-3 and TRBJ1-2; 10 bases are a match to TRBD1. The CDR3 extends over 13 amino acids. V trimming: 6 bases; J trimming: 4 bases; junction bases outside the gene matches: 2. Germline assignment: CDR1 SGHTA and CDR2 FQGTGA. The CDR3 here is CASSGDRGYGYTF. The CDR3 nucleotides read TGTGCCAGCAGTGGGGACAGGGGCTATGGCTACACCTTC. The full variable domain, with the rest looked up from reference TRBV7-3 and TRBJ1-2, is GAGVSQTPSNKVTEKGKYVELRCDPISGHTALYWYRQSLGQGPEFLIYFQGTGAADDSGLPNDRFFAVRPEGSVSTLKIQRTERGDSAVYLCASSGDRGYGYTFGSGTRLTVV.

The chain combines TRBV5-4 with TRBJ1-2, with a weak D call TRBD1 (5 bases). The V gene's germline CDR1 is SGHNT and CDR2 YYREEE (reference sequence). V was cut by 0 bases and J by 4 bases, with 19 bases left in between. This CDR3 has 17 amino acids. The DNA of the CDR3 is TGTGCCAGCAGCTTGGGGCGGACACAGATCGGAGGCTATGGCTACACCTTC. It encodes CASSLGRTQIGGYGYTF.

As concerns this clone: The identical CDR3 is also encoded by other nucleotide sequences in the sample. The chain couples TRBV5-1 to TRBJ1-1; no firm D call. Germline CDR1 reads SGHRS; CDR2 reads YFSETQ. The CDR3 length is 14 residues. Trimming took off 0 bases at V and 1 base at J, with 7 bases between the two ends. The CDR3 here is CASSLESPNTEAFF. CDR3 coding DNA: TGCGCCAGCAGCTTGGAGTCTCCGAACACTGAAGCTTTCTTT.

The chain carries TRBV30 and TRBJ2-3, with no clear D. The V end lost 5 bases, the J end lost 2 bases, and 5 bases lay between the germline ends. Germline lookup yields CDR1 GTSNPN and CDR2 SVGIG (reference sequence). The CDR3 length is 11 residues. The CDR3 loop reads CAWVDTDTQYF. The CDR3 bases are TGTGCCTGGGTCGACACAGATACGCAGTATTTT.

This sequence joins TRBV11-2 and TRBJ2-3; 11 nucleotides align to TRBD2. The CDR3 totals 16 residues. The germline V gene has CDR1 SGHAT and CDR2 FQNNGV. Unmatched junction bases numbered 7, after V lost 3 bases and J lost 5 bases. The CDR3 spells CASSFRSSGRRDTQYF. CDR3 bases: TGTGCCAGCAGCTTTCGCTCTAGCGGGAGGAGAGATACGCAGTATTTT. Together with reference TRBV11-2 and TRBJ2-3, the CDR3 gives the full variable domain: EAGVAQSPRYKIIEKRQSVAFWCNPISGHATLYWYQQILGQGPKLLIQFQNNGVVDDSQLPKDRFSAERLKGVDSTLKIQPAKLEDSAVYLCASSFRSSGRRDTQYFGPGTRLTVL.

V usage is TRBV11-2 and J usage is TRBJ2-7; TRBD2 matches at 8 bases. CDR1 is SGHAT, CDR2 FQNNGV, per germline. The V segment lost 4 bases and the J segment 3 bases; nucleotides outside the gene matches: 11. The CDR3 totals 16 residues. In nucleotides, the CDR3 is TGTGCCAGCAGCTCCCTAGCAGCGGGAGAAGGCTACGAGCAGTACTTC. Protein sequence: CASSSLAAGEGYEQYF.

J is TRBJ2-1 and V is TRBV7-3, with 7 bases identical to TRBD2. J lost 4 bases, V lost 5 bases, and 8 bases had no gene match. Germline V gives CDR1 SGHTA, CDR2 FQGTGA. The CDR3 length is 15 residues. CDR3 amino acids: CASSKSGTSYNEQFF. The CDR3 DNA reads TGTGCCAGCAGCAAGAGCGGGACCTCTTACAATGAGCAGTTCTTC.

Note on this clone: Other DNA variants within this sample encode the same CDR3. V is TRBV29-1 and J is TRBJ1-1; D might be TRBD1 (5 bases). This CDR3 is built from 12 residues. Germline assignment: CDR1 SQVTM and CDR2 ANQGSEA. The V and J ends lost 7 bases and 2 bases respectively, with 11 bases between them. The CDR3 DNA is TGCAGCGGAACAGACAGAAACACTGAAGCTTTCTTT. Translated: CSGTDRNTEAFF. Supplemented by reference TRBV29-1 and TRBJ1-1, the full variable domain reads SAVISQKPSRDICQRGTSLTIQCQVDSQVTMMFWYRQQPGQSLTLIATANQGSEATYESGFVIDKFPISRPNLTFSTLTVSNMSPEDSSIYLCSGTDRNTEAFFGQGTRLTVV.

CDR3 amino acids: CSVTGHRHSPYEQYF. CDR3 nucleotides: TGCAGCGTCACGGGGCACCGGCACAGTCCCTACGAGCAGTACTTC. This chain connects TRBV29-1 to TRBJ2-7; possibly TRBD1 or TRBD2 for D (5 bases each). V was pared by 6 bases and J by 2 bases, with 20 bases between. The germline V gene encodes CDR1 SQVTM and CDR2 ANQGSEA. The CDR3 spans 15 residues.